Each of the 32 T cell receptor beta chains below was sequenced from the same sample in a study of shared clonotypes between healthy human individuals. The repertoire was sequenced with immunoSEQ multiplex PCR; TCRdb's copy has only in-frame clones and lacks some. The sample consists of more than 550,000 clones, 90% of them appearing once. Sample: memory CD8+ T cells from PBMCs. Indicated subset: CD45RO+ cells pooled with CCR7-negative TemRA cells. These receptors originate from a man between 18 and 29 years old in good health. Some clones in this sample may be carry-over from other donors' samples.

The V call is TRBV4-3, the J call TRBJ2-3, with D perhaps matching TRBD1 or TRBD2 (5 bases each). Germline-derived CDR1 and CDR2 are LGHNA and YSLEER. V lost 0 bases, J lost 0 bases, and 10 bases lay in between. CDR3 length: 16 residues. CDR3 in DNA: TGCGCCAGCAGCCAAGATTTCCGGGGCAGCACAGATACGCAGTATTTT. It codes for CASSQDFRGSTDTQYF.

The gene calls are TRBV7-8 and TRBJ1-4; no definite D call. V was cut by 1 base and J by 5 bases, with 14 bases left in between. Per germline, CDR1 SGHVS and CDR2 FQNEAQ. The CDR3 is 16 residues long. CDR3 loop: CASSLGIADGNEKLFF. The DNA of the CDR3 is TGTGCCAGCAGCTTAGGCATAGCGGACGGAAATGAAAAACTGTTTTTT.

The CDR3 spells CASRGTDANYGYTF. In DNA, the CDR3 is TGTGCCAGCAGGGGGACTGATGCTAACTATGGCTACACCTTC. This rearrangement joins TRBV6-5 to TRBJ1-2; a weak D match, TRBD1 (5 bases). This CDR3 region has 14 residues. The V end lost 6 bases, the J end lost 0 bases, and 11 bases lay between the germline ends. Per the germline V gene, CDR1 is MNHEY and CDR2 is SVGAGI.

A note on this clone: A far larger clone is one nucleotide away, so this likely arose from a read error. CDR3 nucleotides: TGTGCCAGCAGCTTTTCCTACAATGAGCAGTTCTTC. It codes for CASSFSYNEQFF. The chain links TRBV11-2 to TRBJ2-1; no firm D call. The CDR3 is 12 residues long. Trimming pared 3 bases from V and 1 base from J, leaving 1 base between. The germline V gene encodes CDR1 SGHAT and CDR2 FQNNGV.

CDR3 sequence (DNA): TGTGCCAGCAGTCCGGACAGAAGTGCCTACAATGAGCAGTTCTTC. This encodes CASSPDRSAYNEQFF. The chain recombines TRBV27 with TRBJ2-1; D may be TRBD1 (6 bases). The germline gives CDR1 MNHEY, CDR2 SMNVEV (reference sequence). V was cut by 5 bases and J by 2 bases, with 13 bases left in between. This CDR3 is 15 amino acids long.

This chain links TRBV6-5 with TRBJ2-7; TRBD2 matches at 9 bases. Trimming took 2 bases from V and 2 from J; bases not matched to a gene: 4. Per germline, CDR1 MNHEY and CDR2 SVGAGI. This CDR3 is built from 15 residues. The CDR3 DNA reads TGTGCCAGCAGTTACGGGGCGGGAGGGGCCTACGAGCAGTACTTC. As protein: CASSYGAGGAYEQYF.

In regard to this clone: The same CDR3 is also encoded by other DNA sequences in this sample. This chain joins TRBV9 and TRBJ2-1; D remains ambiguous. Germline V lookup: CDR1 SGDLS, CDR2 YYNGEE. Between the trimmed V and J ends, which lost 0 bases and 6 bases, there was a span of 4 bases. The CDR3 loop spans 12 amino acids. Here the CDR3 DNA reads TGTGCCAGCAGCGTAGGTTCCAATGAGCAGTTCTTC. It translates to CASSVGSNEQFF.

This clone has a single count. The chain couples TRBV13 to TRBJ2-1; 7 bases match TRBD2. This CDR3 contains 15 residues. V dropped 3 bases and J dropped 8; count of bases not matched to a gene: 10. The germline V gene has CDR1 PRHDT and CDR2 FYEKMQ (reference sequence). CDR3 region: CASSFPGGFLDEQFF. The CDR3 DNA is TGTGCCAGCAGCTTTCCCGGGGGGTTTTTAGATGAGCAGTTCTTC.

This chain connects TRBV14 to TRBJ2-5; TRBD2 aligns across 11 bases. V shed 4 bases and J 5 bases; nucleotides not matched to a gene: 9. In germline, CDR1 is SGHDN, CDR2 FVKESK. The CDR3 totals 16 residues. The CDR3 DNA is TGTGCCAGCAGCCTTACTAGCGGGAGCGTCCGGGAGACCCAGTACTTC. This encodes CASSLTSGSVRETQYF.

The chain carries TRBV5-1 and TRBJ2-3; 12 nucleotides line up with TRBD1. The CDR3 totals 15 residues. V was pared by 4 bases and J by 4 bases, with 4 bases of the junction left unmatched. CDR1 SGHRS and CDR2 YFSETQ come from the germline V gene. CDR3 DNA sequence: TGCGCCAGCAGCGCCCGGGACAGGGGGCCAGATACGCAGTATTTT. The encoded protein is CASSARDRGPDTQYF.

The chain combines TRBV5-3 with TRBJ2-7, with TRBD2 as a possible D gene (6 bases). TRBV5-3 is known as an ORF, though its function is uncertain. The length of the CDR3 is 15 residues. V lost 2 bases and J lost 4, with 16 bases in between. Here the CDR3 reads CARSLGREMGYEQYF. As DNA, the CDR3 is TGTGCCAGAAGCTTAGGTCGGGAGATGGGATACGAGCAGTACTTC.

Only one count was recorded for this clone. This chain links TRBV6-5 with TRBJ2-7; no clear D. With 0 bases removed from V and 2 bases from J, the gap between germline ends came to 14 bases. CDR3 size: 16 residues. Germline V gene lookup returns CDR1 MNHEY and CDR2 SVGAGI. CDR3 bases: TGTGCCAGCAGTTACTCGCTCGGTCCGTGGACCTACGAGCAGTACTTC. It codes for CASSYSLGPWTYEQYF.

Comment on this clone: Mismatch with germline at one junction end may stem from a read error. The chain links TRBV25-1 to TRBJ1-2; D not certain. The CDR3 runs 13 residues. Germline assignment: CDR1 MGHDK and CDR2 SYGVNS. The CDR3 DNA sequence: TGTGCCAGCAGTTCCGGGTCGGATTATGACTACACCTTC. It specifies CASSSGSDYDYTF.

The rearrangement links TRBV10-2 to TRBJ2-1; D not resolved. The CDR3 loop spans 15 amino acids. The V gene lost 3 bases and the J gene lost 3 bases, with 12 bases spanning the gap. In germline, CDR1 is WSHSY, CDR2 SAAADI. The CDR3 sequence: CASSDRRSGYNEQFF. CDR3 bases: TGCGCCAGCAGTGACCGGCGGTCTGGCTACAATGAGCAGTTCTTC.

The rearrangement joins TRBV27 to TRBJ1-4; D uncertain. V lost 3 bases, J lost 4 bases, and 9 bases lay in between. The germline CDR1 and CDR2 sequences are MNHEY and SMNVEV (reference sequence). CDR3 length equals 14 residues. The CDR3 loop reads CASSFGGGNEKLFF. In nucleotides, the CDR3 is TGTGCCAGCAGTTTTGGAGGCGGTAATGAAAAACTGTTTTTT.

The CDR3 here is CASSISGVRPYGEKLFF. The CDR3 coding sequence is TGTGCCAGTAGTATTTCAGGGGTTCGGCCTTATGGTGAAAAACTGTTTTTT. The gene calls are TRBV19 and TRBJ1-4; D is perhaps TRBD1 (6 bases). Germline values: CDR1 LNHDA, CDR2 SQIVND (reference sequence). Trimming pared 3 bases from V and 7 bases from J, leaving 21 bases between. The CDR3 is made up of 17 amino acids. Supplemented by reference TRBV19 and TRBJ1-4, the full variable domain reads DGGITQSPKYLFRKEGQNVTLSCEQNLNHDAMYWYRQDPGQGLRLIYYSQIVNDFQKGDIAEGYSVSREKKESFPLTVTSAQKNPTAFYLCASSISGVRPYGEKLFFGSGTQLSVL.

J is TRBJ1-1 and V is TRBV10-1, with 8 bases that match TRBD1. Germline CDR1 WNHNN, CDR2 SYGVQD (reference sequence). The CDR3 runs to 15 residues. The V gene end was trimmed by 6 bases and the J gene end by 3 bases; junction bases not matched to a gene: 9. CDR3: CASSESRGLHTEAFF. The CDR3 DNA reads TGCGCCAGCAGCGAAAGCAGGGGGCTACACACTGAAGCTTTCTTT.

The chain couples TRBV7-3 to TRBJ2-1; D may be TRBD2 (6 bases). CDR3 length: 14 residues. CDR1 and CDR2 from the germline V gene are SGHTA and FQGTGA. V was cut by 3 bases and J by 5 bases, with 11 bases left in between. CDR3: CASSFAGSNNEQFF. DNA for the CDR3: TGTGCCAGCAGCTTCGCCGGGAGCAACAATGAGCAGTTCTTC.

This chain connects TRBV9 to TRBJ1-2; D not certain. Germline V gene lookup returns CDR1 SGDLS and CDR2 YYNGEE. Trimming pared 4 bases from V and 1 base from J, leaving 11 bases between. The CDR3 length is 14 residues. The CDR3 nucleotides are TGTGCCAGCAGCAAGCAGGCGGATAACTATGGCTACACCTTC. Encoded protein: CASSKQADNYGYTF.

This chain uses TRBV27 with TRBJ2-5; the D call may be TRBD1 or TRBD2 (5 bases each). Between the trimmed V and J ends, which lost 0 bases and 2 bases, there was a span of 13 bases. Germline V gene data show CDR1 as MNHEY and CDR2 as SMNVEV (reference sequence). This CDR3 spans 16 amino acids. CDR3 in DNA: TGTGCCAGCAGTTTATCTTCGGTGAGGGGACAAGAGACCCAGTACTTC. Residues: CASSLSSVRGQETQYF.

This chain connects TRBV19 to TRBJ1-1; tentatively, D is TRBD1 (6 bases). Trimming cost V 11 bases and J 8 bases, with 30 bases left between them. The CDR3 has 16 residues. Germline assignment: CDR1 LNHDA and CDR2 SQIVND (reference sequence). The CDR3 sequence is CAPDKIGGGDPLEAFF. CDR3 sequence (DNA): TGTGCCCCAGACAAGATCGGGGGCGGGGATCCCCTAGAAGCTTTCTTT.

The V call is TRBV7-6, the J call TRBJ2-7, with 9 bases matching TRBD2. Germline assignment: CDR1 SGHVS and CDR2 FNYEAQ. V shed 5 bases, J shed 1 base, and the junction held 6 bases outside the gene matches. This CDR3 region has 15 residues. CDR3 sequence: CASSILAGGSYEQYF. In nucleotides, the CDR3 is TGTGCCAGCAGCATACTAGCGGGCGGGTCCTACGAGCAGTACTTC.

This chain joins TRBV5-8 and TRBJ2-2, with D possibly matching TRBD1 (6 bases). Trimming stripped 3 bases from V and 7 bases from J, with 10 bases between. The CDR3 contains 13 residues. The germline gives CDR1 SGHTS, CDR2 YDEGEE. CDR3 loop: CASSSQQGGELFF. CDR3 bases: TGTGCCAGCAGCTCCCAACAGGGCGGGGAGCTGTTTTTT.

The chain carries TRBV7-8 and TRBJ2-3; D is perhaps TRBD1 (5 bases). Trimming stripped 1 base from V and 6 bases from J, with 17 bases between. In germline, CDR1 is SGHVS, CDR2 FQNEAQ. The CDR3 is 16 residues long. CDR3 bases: TGTGCCAGCAGCTTAGGGGGCTACCTTCCTGTCGATACGCAGTATTTT. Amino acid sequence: CASSLGGYLPVDTQYF.

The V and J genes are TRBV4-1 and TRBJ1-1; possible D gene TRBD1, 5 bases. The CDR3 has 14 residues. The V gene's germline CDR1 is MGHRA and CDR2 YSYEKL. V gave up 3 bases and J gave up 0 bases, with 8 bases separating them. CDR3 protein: CASSQDTLNTEAFF. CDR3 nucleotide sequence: TGCGCCAGCAGCCAGGACACACTGAACACTGAAGCTTTCTTT.

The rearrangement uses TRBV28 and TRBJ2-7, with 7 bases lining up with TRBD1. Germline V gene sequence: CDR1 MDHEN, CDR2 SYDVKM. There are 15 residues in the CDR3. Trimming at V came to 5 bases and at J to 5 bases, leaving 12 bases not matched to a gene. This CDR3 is CASSLPQGVLDEQYF. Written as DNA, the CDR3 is TGTGCCAGCAGTCTCCCCCAGGGGGTTTTGGACGAGCAGTACTTC.

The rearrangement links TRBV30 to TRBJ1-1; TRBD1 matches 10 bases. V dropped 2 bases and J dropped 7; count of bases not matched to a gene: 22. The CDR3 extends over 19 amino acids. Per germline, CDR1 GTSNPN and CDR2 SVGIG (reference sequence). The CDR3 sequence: CAWSSTGGVFGEGIDEAFF. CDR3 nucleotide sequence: TGTGCCTGGAGTTCGACAGGGGGCGTCTTTGGGGAGGGCATAGATGAAGCTTTCTTT.

The CDR3 DNA follows: TGTGCCAGCAGCCAAGGGCAAGATTTGCCCCTTGAAGCTTTCTTT. The encoded protein is CASSQGQDLPLEAFF. This chain joins TRBV14 and TRBJ1-1, with no clear D. The CDR3 spans 15 residues. Trimming stripped 1 base from V and 7 bases from J, with 16 bases between. Germline V gene data show CDR1 as SGHDN and CDR2 as FVKESK. Variable domain in full (rest from reference TRBV14 and TRBJ1-1): EAGVTQFPSHSVIEKGQTVTLRCDPISGHDNLYWYRRVMGKEIKFLLHFVKESKQDESGMPNNRFLAERTGGTYSTLKVQPAELEDSGVYFCASSQGQDLPLEAFFGQGTRLTVV.

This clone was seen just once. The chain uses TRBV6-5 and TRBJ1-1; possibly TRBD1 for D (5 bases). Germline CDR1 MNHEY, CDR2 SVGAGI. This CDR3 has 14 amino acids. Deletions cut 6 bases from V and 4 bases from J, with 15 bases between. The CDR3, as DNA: TGTGCCAGCAGAATCCAGGTGGGGACCACTGAAGCTTTCTTT. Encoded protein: CASRIQVGTTEAFF.

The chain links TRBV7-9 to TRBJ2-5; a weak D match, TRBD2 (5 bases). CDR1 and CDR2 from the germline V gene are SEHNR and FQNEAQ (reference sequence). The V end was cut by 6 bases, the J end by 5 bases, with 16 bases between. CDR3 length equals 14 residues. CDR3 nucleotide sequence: TGTGCCAGCAGACCCCGCGGGTCCAGGGAGACCCAGTACTTC. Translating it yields CASRPRGSRETQYF. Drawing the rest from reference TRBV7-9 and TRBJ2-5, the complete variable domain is DTGVSQNPRHKITKRGQNVTFRCDPISEHNRLYWYRQTLGQGPEFLTYFQNEAQLEKSRLLSDRFSAERPKGSFSTLEIQRTEQGDSAMYLCASRPRGSRETQYFGPGTRLLVL.

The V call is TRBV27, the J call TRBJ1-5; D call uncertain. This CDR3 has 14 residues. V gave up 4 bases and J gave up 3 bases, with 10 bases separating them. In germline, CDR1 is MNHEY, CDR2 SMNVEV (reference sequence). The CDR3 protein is CASSSGGVNQPQHF. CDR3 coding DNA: TGTGCCAGCAGTTCGGGAGGAGTCAATCAGCCCCAGCATTTT.

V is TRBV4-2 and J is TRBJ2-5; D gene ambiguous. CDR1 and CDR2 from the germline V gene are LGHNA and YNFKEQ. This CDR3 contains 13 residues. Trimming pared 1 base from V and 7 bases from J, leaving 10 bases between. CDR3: CASSQVLLGTQYF. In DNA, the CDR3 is TGTGCCAGCAGCCAAGTACTCCTAGGGACCCAGTACTTC.